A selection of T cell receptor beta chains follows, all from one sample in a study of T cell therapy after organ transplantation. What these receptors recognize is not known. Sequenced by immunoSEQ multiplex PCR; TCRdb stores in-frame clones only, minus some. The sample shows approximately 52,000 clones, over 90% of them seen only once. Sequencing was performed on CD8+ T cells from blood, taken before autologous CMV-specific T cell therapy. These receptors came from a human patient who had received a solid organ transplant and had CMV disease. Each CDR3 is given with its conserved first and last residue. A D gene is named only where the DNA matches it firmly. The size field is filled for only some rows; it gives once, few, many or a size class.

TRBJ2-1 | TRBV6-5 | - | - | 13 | TGTGCCAGCAGTTATTTCGAGCACAGGGAGCAGTTCTTC | CASSYFEHREQFF
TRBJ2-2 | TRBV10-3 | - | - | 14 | TGTGCCATCAGGGAACAGGGCTACACCGGGGAGCTGTTTTTT | CAIREQGYTGELFF
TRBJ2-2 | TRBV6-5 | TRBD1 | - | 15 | TGTGCCAGCAGTTACGGTTCAGGGGGAACCGGGGAGCTGTTTTTT | CASSYGSGGTGELFF
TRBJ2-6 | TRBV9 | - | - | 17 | TGTGCCAGCAGCGTAGTCCCAGACCCCTCTGGGGCCAACGTCCTGACTTTC | CASSVVPDPSGANVLTF
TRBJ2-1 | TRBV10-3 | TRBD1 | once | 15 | TGTGCCATCAGTTTGGACAGGGTACCCTACAATGAGCAGTTCTTC | CAISLDRVPYNEQFF
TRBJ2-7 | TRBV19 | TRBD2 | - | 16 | TGTGCCAGTAGTATAGGGTTTCCTACGGGGGGTAACGAGCAGTACTTC | CASSIGFPTGGNEQYF
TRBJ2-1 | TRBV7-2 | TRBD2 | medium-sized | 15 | TGTGCCAGCAGCTTATCCCTAGCGGGAGGCGGTGAGCAGTTCTTC | CASSLSLAGGGEQFF
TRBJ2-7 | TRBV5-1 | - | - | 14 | TGCGCCAGCAGCCCCCCCGTTCGAGAGTACGAGCAGTACTTC | CASSPPVREYEQYF
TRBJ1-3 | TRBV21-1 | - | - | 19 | TGTGCCAGCAGCAAAGACCGGGGACCGGGGGGAAGTTCTGGAAACACCATATATTTT | CASSKDRGPGGSSGNTIYF
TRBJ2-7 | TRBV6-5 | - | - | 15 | TGTGCCAGCTCCAGGCCGGGACAAGGGGTGCACGAGCAGTACTTC | CASSRPGQGVHEQYF
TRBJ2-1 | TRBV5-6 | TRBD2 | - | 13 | TGTGCCAGCAGCTTGTGGCGGGGGGTTGAGCAGTTCTTC | CASSLWRGVEQFF
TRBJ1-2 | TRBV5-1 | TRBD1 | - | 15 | TGCGCCAGCAGCTGGGACAGGACGACTAACTATGGCTACACCTTC | CASSWDRTTNYGYTF
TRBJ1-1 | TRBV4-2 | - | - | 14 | TGTGCCAGCAGCCAAGAAACAGTAGCCTATGAAGCTTTCTTT | CASSQETVAYEAFF
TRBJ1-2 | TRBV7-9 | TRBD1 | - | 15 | TGTGCCAGCAGCTTTGACCAGGGGGTATCAGGTGGCTACACCTTC | CASSFDQGVSGGYTF
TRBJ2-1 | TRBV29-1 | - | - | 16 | TGCAGCGTTGTCCTAAGGGAGGCAAAATTCTACAATGAGCAGTTCTTC | CSVVLREAKFYNEQFF
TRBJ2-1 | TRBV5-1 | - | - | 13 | TGCGCCACCATGGGGGCTAACTACAATGAGCAGTTCTTC | CATMGANYNEQFF
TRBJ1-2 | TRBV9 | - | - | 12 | TGTGCCAGCAGCGAGGGGATCTACGGCTACACCTTC | CASSEGIYGYTF
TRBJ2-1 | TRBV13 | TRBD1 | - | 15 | TGTGCCAGCACCCCAGAAGGCGGACAGGGTAATGAGCAGTTCTTC | CASTPEGGQGNEQFF
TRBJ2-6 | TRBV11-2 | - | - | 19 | TGTGCCAGCAGCTTAGTGGTCCTGGCAGGACCTCCTGGGGCCAACGTCCTGACTTTC | CASSLVVLAGPPGANVLTF
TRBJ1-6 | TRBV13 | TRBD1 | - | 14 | TGTGCCAGCAGCAGCGGACAGGGGAATTCACCCCTCCACTTT | CASSSGQGNSPLHF
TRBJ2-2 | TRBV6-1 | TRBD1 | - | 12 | TGTGCCAGCAGACAGGGGAACGGGGAGCTGTTTTTT | CASRQGNGELFF
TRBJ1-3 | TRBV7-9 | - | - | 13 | TGTGCCAGCAGTTCGGGGCCTGGAAACACCATATATTTT | CASSSGPGNTIYF
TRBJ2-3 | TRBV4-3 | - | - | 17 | TGCGCCAGCAGCCAAGATAAGGCGGGACAGCTCACAGATACGCAGTATTTT | CASSQDKAGQLTDTQYF
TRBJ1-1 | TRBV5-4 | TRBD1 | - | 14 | TGTGCCAGCAGAATAGGACAGGGGAACACTGAAGCTTTCTTT | CASRIGQGNTEAFF
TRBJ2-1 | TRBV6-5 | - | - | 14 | TGTGCCAGCAGTTCCGGGACTCACTACAATGAGCAGTTCTTC | CASSSGTHYNEQFF
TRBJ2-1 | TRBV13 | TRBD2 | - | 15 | TGTGCCAGCAGCCACCTAGCGGAGGCCTACAATGAGCAGTTCTTC | CASSHLAEAYNEQFF
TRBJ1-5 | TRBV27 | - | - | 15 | TGTGCCAGCAGGGTGGGGGGGGCAGGTATTCAGCCCCAGCATTTT | CASRVGGAGIQPQHF
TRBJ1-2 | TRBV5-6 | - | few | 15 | TGTGCCAGCAGCTTGGGCACAGAACTCCCCTATGGCTACACCTTC | CASSLGTELPYGYTF
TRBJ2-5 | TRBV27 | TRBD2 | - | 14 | TGTGCCAGCAGTTTCGTCGGGAGGGCCGGGGAGCAGTACTTC | CASSFVGRAGEQYF
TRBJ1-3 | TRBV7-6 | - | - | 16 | TGTGCCAGCAGCTCCTTCCGGGAGAGCTCTGGAAACACCATATATTTT | CASSSFRESSGNTIYF
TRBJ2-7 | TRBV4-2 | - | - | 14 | TGTGCCAGCAGCCAATCGACTAGGAACTACGAGCAGTACTTC | CASSQSTRNYEQYF
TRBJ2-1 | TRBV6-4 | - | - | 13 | TGTGCCAGCATTCAGGGCTCCTACAATGAGCAGTTCTTC | CASIQGSYNEQFF
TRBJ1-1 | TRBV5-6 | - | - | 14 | TGTGCCAGCAGCTTGGGGCAGGGAAGAACTGAAGCTTTCTTT | CASSLGQGRTEAFF
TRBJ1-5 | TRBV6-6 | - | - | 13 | TGTGCCAGCAGCTGGGACTGGAATCAGCCCCAGCATTTT | CASSWDWNQPQHF
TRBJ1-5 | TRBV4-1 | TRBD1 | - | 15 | TGCGCCAGCAGCCAATCCGGACAGGGCGGTCAGCCCCAGCATTTT | CASSQSGQGGQPQHF
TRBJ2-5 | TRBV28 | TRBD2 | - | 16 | TGTGCCAGCAGTTTTTCGGGGTGGGAGGGACAAGAGACCCAGTACTTC | CASSFSGWEGQETQYF
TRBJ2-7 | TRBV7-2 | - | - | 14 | TGTGCCAGCAGCCCACACCGGGATTTTGTCGAGCAGTACTTC | CASSPHRDFVEQYF
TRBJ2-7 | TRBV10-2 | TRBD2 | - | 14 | TGCGCCAGCAGTGATTTAGTGGGAGGGGCCGAGCAGTACTTC | CASSDLVGGAEQYF
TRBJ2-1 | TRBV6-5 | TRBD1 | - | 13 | TGTGCCAGCAGTTACGACGGGACAGTTGAGCAGTTCTTC | CASSYDGTVEQFF
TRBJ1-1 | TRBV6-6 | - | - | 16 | TGTGCCAGCAGTCAAATGACAGGAGGGGTGAGCACTGAAGCTTTCTTT | CASSQMTGGVSTEAFF
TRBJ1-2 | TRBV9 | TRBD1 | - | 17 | TGTGCCAGCAGCGTAGTGGGACAGGGTGCCCCTAACTATGGCTACACCTTC | CASSVVGQGAPNYGYTF
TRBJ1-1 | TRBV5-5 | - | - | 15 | TGTGCCAGCAGCGTACGACAGACCCCGAACACTGAAGCTTTCTTT | CASSVRQTPNTEAFF
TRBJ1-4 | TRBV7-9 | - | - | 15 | TGTGCCAGCAGCCCACCCGGACGGGATAATGAAAAACTGTTTTTT | CASSPPGRDNEKLFF
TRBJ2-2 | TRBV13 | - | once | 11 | TGTGCCAGCAGCTGGGACGGGGAGCTGTTTTTT | CASSWDGELFF
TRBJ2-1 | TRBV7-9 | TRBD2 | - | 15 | TGTGCCAGCAGCTCCAGCGGGAGGAGTTTCAATGAGCAGTTCTTC | CASSSSGRSFNEQFF
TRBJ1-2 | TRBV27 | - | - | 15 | TGTGCCAGCAGTCCCTCGGGGCGCCGTAACTATGGCTACACCTTC | CASSPSGRRNYGYTF
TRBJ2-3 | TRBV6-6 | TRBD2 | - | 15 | TGTGCCAGCAGCGACGGACTAGCGGGAGTAGATACGCAGTATTTT | CASSDGLAGVDTQYF
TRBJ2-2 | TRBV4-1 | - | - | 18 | TGCGCCAGCAGCCAAGGCCGGTTAGGGCTAGTAGGCACCGGGGAGCTGTTTTTT | CASSQGRLGLVGTGELFF
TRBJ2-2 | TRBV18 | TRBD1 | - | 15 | TGTGCCAGCTCACCTCCAGGGACAGGGACCGGGGAGCTGTTTTTT | CASSPPGTGTGELFF
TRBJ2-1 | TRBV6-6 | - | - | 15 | TGTGCCAGCACCACCGGGGGACTCCTAGACAATGAGCAGTTCTTC | CASTTGGLLDNEQFF
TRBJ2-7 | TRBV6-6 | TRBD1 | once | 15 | TGTGCCAGCAGTTTTTATGACAGGGCGTCCTACGAGCAGTACTTC | CASSFYDRASYEQYF
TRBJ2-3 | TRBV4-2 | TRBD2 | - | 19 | TGTGCCAGCAGCCAAGACCTAGGGCTACTAGCGGGGCCCAGAGATACGCAGTATTTT | CASSQDLGLLAGPRDTQYF
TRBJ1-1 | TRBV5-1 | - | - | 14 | TGCGCCAGCAGCCCCCTAGCCTGGAACACTGAAGCTTTCTTT | CASSPLAWNTEAFF